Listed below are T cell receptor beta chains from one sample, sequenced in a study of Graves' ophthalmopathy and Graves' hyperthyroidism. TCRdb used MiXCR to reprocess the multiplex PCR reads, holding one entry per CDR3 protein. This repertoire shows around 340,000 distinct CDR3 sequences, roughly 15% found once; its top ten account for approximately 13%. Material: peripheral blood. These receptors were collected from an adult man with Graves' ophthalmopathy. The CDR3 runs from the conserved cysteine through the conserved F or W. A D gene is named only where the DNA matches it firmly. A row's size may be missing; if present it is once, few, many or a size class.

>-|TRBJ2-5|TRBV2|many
TGTGCCAGCAGTACGACAGGTGTGGGAGAGACCCAGTACTTC
CASSTTGVGETQYF
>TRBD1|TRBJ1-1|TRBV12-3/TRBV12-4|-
TGTGCCAGCAGACCTCGGTTGTACAGGGGGAACACTGAAGCTATCTTT
CASRPRLYRGNTEAIF
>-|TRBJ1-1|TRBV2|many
TGTGCCAGCAGGAGTGGGGGCTCAAACACTGAAGCTTTCTTT
CASRSGGSNTEAFF
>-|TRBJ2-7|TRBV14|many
TGTGCCAGCAGCCAAACAGGCTCCTACGAGCAGTACTTC
CASSQTGSYEQYF
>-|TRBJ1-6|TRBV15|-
TGTGCCACCAGCCCACAAAGGGGGTATTCACCCCTCCACTTT
CATSPQRGYSPLHF
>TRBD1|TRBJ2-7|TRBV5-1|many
TGCGCCAGCAGCTTGTACCAGGGGGCAGGGGAGCAGTACTTC
CASSLYQGAGEQYF
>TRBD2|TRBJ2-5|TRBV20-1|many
TGCAGTGCTATGGGACTAGCGGGAGTCGACGAGACCCAGTACTTC
CSAMGLAGVDETQYF
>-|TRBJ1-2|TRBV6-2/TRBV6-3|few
TGTGCCAGCAGTTACTCCGCAGCTAACTATGGCTACACCTTC
CASSYSAANYGYTF
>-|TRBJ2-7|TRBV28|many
TGTGCCGCCCAGGGGCTTAGCTCCTACGAGCAGTACTTC
CAAQGLSSYEQYF
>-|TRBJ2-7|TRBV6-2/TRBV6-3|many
TGTGCCAGCAGTTATAGGGTCGACGAGCAGTACTTC
CASSYRVDEQYF
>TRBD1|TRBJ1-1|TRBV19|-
TGTGCCAGTAGTGCTCTACAGGGGGGGGATACTGAAGCTTTCTTT
CASSALQGGDTEAFF
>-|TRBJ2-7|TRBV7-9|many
TGTGCCAGCACCGAACGAAACGCCTACGAGCAGTACTTC
CASTERNAYEQYF
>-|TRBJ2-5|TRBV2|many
TGTGCCAGCAGTGTGTTAGGGGAAGAGACCCAGTACTTC
CASSVLGEETQYF
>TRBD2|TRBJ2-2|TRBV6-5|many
TGTGCCAGCAGTTACTCGAAGGGACTAAAGAACACCGGGGAGCTGTTTTTT
CASSYSKGLKNTGELFF
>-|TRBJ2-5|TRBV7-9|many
TGTGCCAGCAGGGGCCAATACGGGAGTGCCCGGGAGACCCAGTACTTC
CASRGQYGSARETQYF
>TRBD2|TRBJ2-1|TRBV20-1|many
TGCAGTGCTCGACTTGCTGTAGCGGGGGCCTACAATGAGCAGTTCTTC
CSARLAVAGAYNEQFF
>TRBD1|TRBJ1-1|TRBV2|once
TGTGCCAGCAGGCCACTTGGGACAGCGAACACTGAAGCTTTCTTT
CASRPLGTANTEAFF
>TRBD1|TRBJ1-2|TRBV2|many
TGTGCCAGCAGTACCGGGACAGGATTCTATGGCTACACCTTC
CASSTGTGFYGYTF
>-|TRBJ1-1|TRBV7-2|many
TGTGCCAGCAGCCCCCGGGGGGGAGGGACGGACACTGAAGCTTTCTTT
CASSPRGGGTDTEAFF
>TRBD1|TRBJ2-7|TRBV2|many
TGTGCCGGGACAGGGCCTACCTACGAGCAGTACTTC
CAGTGPTYEQYF
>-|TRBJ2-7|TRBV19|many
TGTGCCAGTAGCCAACAGGGAGCGCAGTACTTC
CASSQQGAQYF
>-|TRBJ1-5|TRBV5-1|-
TGCGCCAGCAGCTTGGATGGGGGGGTGGGCAATCAGCCCCAGCATTTT
CASSLDGGVGNQPQHF
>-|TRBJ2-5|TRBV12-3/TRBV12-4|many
TGTGCCAGCAGCCATAGCGATGGGACCCAGTACTTC
CASSHSDGTQYF
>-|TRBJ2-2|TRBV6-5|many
TGTGCCAGCAGCCCCAGGGCTCTCCGCGCCGGGGAGCTGTTTTTT
CASSPRALRAGELFF
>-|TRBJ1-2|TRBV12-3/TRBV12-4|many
TGTGCCAGCAGTTTAGGCCCCCAGGGTTATGGCTACACCTTC
CASSLGPQGYGYTF
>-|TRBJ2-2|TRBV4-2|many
TGTGCCAGCAGCCCCCGACTAGTTGGCTCGAACACCGGGGAGCTGTTTTTT
CASSPRLVGSNTGELFF
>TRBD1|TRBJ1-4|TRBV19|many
TGTGCCAGTAGTAACGGACAGGGCCCTAATGAAAAACTGTTTTTT
CASSNGQGPNEKLFF
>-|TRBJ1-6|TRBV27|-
TGTGCCAGCAGTTTATCGGGAACAACAGGGTGGAATTCACCCCTCCACTTT
CASSLSGTTGWNSPLHF
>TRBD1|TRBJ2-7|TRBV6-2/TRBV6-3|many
TGTGCCAGCAGTTACCGGACAGGGGGCCTCTACGAGCAGTACTTC
CASSYRTGGLYEQYF
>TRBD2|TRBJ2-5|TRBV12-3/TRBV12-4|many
TGTGCCAGCAGTTTACTAAGCGGGAGTCAAGAGACCCAGTACTTC
CASSLLSGSQETQYF
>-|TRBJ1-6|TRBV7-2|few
TGTGCCAGCAGCTTCCGCAGGACGGATTCACCCCTCCACTTT
CASSFRRTDSPLHF
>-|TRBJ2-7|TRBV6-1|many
TGTGCCAGCAGTGAGGGTGGTCGCCAGCTCTCCTACGAGCAGTACTTC
CASSEGGRQLSYEQYF
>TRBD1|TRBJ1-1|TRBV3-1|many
TGTGCCAGCAGCCAGGGTTGGACAGGGGCGGAAGAAGGTTTCTTT
CASSQGWTGAEEGFF
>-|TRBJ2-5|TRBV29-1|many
TGCAGCGTTGAAGACGCGGTCCCCCGGACCCAGTACTTC
CSVEDAVPRTQYF
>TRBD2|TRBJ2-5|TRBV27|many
TGTGCCAGCAGGCACCCTAGCGGGATCGGGGACCAAGAGACCCAGTACTTC
CASRHPSGIGDQETQYF
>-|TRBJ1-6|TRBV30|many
TGTGCCTGGAGTGTAAGAGGAGGGAGCGGCTCACCCCTCCACTTT
CAWSVRGGSGSPLHF
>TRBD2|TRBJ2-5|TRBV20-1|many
TGCAGTGCTCCACGACTAGCGGGAGTCGAGACCCAGTACTTC
CSAPRLAGVETQYF
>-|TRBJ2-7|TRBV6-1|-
TGTGCCAGCAGTGATAGGTGGGGCTCCTACGAGCAGTACTTC
CASSDRWGSYEQYF
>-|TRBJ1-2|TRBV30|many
TGTGCCTGGAGCGCAGGGGCGAGGCATGGCTACACCTTC
CAWSAGARHGYTF
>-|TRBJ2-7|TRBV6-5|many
TGTGCCAGCTCGACAGGTTTTTACGAGCAGTACTTC
CASSTGFYEQYF
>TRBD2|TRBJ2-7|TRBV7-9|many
TGTGCCAGCAGCCCGGGGGGGGGCAGGGTGTTTGACGAGCAGTACTTC
CASSPGGGRVFDEQYF
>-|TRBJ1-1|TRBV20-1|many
TGCAGTGCTTCGACTAACACTGAAGCTTTCTTT
CSASTNTEAFF
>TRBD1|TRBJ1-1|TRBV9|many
TGTGCCAGCAGCGACAACGGACAGGGTACGAAGGAAGCTTTCTTT
CASSDNGQGTKEAFF
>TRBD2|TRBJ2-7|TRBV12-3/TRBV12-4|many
TGTGCCAGCAGCCTTAGCGGGCGACTCTCCTACGAGCAGTACTTC
CASSLSGRLSYEQYF
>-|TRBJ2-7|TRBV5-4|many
TGTGCCAGCAGCTTGGGGGGACTTGTCCCCTACGAGCAGTACTTC
CASSLGGLVPYEQYF
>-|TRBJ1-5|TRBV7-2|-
TGTGCCAGCAGCTTAGTGAGGGAACAGCCCCAGCATTTT
CASSLVREQPQHF
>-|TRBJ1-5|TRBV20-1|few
TGCAGTGCCAGGGGTGGGGACGCTGGGCCCCAGCATTTT
CSARGGDAGPQHF
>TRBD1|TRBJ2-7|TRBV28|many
TGTGCCAGCACCCGATCGGGACAGAGAGCCTACGAGCAGTACTTC
CASTRSGQRAYEQYF
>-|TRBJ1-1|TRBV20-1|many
TGCAGTGCTCGAACTGGGGGGGTCGGAGTAGCTTTCTTT
CSARTGGVGVAFF
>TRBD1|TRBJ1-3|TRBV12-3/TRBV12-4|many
TGTGCCAGCAGCCAGGGGGCCGGCTCTGGAAACACCATATATTTT
CASSQGAGSGNTIYF
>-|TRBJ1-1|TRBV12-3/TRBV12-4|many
TGTGCCAGCAGCTACAGGAGGGGAGGCCGCACTGAAGCTTTCTTT
CASSYRRGGRTEAFF
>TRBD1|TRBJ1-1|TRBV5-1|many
TGCGCCAGCAAGACAGGGGTCAACACTGAAGCTTTCTTT
CASKTGVNTEAFF
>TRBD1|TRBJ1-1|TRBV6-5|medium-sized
TGTGCCAGCAGTTACTCGAGACAGGGCCTCTTGGAAAACACTGAAGCTTTCTTT
CASSYSRQGLLENTEAFF
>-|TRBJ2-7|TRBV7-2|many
TGTGCCAGCAGCTTTACCTACGTCGAGGGCTACGAGCAGTACTTC
CASSFTYVEGYEQYF
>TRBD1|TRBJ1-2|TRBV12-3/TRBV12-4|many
TGTGCCAGCAGCCCGGGACAGGGTTATGGCTACACCTTC
CASSPGQGYGYTF
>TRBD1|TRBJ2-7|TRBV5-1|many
TGCGCCAGCAGCCCGACGGACAGGTCGCAGCAGTACTTC
CASSPTDRSQQYF
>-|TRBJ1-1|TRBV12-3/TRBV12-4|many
TGTGCCAGCAGTCGCGAGTGGGGTCAGGAGAACACTGAAGCTTTCTTT
CASSREWGQENTEAFF